This TCR beta chain was found in a study of neurological immune-mediated disorders. Study results and limitations: It was HTLV-1-associated myelopathy that showed the most TCR clonal expansion, while multiple sclerosis showed the least, falling below healthy controls.

On this clonotype itself: Its antigen is unidentified.

The germline V gene encodes CDR1 LNHNV and CDR2 YYDKDF (reference sequence). Trimming cost V 4 bases and J 2 bases, with 3 bases left between them. This CDR3 is built from 12 residues. The cDNA came from 5'RACE with 10-nucleotide random UMIs. TCRdb fed the 5' RACE reads into MiXCR, producing one record per CDR3 protein. In the table there are tens of thousands of distinct CDR3 sequences, around 21% of which are singletons. The sample consisted of CD4+ T cells from blood. The V call is TRBV15, the J call TRBJ2-1; the D is unclear. The source is a man between 45 and 60 years old with HTLV-1-associated myelopathy (HAM/TSP). CDR3 amino acids: CATSIAYNEQFF. As DNA, the CDR3 is TGTGCCACCAGCATAGCCTACAATGAGCAGTTCTTC.